This entry concerns a single TCR beta chain. Its antigen is not identified. The table came from immunoSEQ multiplex PCR; TCRdb's copy has only in-frame clones and leaves some out. The repertoire holds 95,000 to 120,000 clones, with 85% to 90% as singletons. This sample is part of a study of a mutant IDH1 vaccine in newly diagnosed glioma. Time point here: week 11, during vaccination. In every dose of vaccine, 300 ug of mutant IDH1 20-mer peptide was given alongside topical imiquimod. The CDR3 runs to 15 residues. Germline-derived CDR1 and CDR2 are SGHNT and YYREEE (reference sequence). V was shortened by 0 bases and J by 1 base, with 11 bases between the two germline ends.

This TCR was recovered from a woman between 45 and 60 years old with glioma. The chain is built from TRBV5-4 and TRBJ2-7; tentative D call: TRBD1 (5 bases). The starting material was PBMCs, obtained from a glioma patient whose treatment included an IDH1 peptide vaccine. CDR3 sequence: CASSLAGAGSYEQYF. As DNA, the CDR3 is TGTGCCAGCAGCTTGGCTGGTGCAGGGTCCTACGAGCAGTACTTC.